The 31 T cell receptor beta chains in this list originate from one sample, sequenced in a study of radiotherapy plus CTLA-4 blockade in lung cancer. The table came from immunoSEQ multiplex PCR; TCRdb's copy has only in-frame clones and leaves some out. Here the sample spans about 49,000 clones, about 85% being singletons. Sequences were derived from peripheral blood, sampled from a patient treated with radiotherapy plus ipilimumab. These TCRs come from a human donor with non-small cell lung cancer whose response to radiotherapy plus ipilimumab could not be evaluated.

The chain is built from TRBV9 and TRBJ2-1, with 7 bases identical to TRBD1. The V and J ends lost 4 bases and 7 bases, in that order; junction bases with no gene match: 5. The germline CDR1 and CDR2 sequences are SGDLS and YYNGEE. The CDR3 length is 13 residues. The CDR3 sequence is CASSPTGMNEQFF. In DNA, the CDR3 is TGTGCCAGCAGCCCGACAGGGATGAATGAGCAGTTCTTC.

The rearrangement uses TRBV30 and TRBJ2-1; 12 bases agree with TRBD2. The V and J ends lost 2 bases and 9 bases, in that order; junction bases with no gene match: 11. Germline CDR1 is GTSNPN and CDR2 is SVGIG (reference sequence). The CDR3 is 16 residues long. The DNA for the CDR3 is TGTGCCTGGAGTACCCGACTAGCGGGAGATGGTAGTGAGCAGTTCTTC. Its protein is CAWSTRLAGDGSEQFF.

This chain links TRBV13 with TRBJ2-7; TRBD1 aligns across 11 bases. CDR1 and CDR2 from the germline V gene are PRHDT and FYEKMQ (reference sequence). The CDR3 runs 16 residues. Losses at the gene ends were 5 bases for V and 2 bases for J; bases not matched to a gene: 8. CDR3 region: CASSRMGQGGTYEQYF. In DNA, the CDR3 is TGTGCCAGCAGCCGAATGGGACAGGGGGGAACCTACGAGCAGTACTTC.

The rearrangement links TRBV7-8 to TRBJ2-1; 9 positions match TRBD2. V dropped 5 bases and J dropped 0; count of bases not matched to a gene: 14. This CDR3 comprises 19 residues. CDR1 is SGHVS, CDR2 FQNEAQ, per germline. The CDR3 bases are TGTGCCAGCAGCACCCGACTAGCGGAAGGTTCAAGCTCCTACAATGAGCAGTTCTTC. Its translation is CASSTRLAEGSSSYNEQFF.

This rearrangement joins TRBV19 to TRBJ1-1; 8 bases are a match to TRBD1. The length of the CDR3 is 14 residues. V was pared by 6 bases and J by 4 bases, with 7 bases of the junction left unmatched. The germline V gene encodes CDR1 LNHDA and CDR2 SQIVND (reference sequence). CDR3 amino acids: CASRGTGRTTEAFF. In DNA, the CDR3 is TGTGCCAGTAGGGGGACAGGACGGACCACTGAAGCTTTCTTT.

The chain carries TRBV27 and TRBJ1-1, with 8 nucleotides matching TRBD1. The CDR3 spans 14 residues. V gave up 2 bases and J gave up 2 bases; unmatched junction bases: 1. Germline assignment: CDR1 MNHEY and CDR2 SMNVEV (reference sequence). The CDR3 region has the DNA TGTGCCAGCAGTTTACAGGGGGCAAACACTGAAGCTTTCTTT. It encodes CASSLQGANTEAFF.

The chain combines TRBV4-2 with TRBJ1-1; D is ambiguous. CDR3 length: 14 residues. Trimming pared 1 base from V and 2 bases from J, leaving 8 bases between. Germline CDR1 reads LGHNA; CDR2 reads YNFKEQ. CDR3 in DNA: TGTGCCAGCAGCCAAGTCCGGGAAAACACTGAAGCTTTCTTT. It is translated as CASSQVRENTEAFF.

V gene TRBV30 combines with J gene TRBJ2-1; 9 nucleotides match TRBD1. Trimming at V came to 3 bases and at J to 7 bases, leaving 10 bases not matched to a gene. Germline V gene data show CDR1 as GTSNPN and CDR2 as SVGIG (reference sequence). This CDR3 is 15 amino acids long. CDR3: CAWSQWRTGANEQFF. DNA of the CDR3: TGTGCCTGGAGCCAATGGCGGACAGGGGCAAATGAGCAGTTCTTC.

This rearrangement joins TRBV2 to TRBJ2-1; 11 positions agree with TRBD1. V was pared by 4 bases and J by 5 bases, with 10 bases of the junction left unmatched. From germline, CDR1 is SNHLY and CDR2 FYNNEI. The CDR3 totals 17 residues. The CDR3 spells CASSGLLRDRGDNEQFF. The CDR3 DNA reads TGTGCCAGCAGTGGATTACTCCGGGACAGGGGGGACAATGAGCAGTTCTTC.

This sequence joins TRBV5-4 and TRBJ2-7; no clear D gene. There are 13 residues in the CDR3. V lost 0 bases and J 5 bases, leaving 9 bases between the germline ends. The germline V gene has CDR1 SGHNT and CDR2 YYREEE (reference sequence). Here the CDR3 DNA reads TGTGCCAGCAGCTTGGCGGGTACGAACGAGCAGTACTTC. This sequence encodes CASSLAGTNEQYF. Complete variable domain (other parts from reference TRBV5-4 and TRBJ2-7): ETGVTQSPTHLIKTRGQQVTLRCSSQSGHNTVSWYQQALGQGPQFIFQYYREEENGRGNFPPRFSGLQFPNYSSELNVNALELDDSALYLCASSLAGTNEQYFGPGTRLTVT.

The V and J genes are TRBV15 and TRBJ2-1; D is unclear. Between the trimmed V and J ends, which lost 0 bases and 5 bases, there was a span of 11 bases. CDR1 is LNHNV and CDR2 is YYDKDF in the germline V gene (reference sequence). The CDR3 spans 15 residues. Here the CDR3 reads CATSRDLINNNEQFF. CDR3 in DNA: TGTGCCACCAGCAGAGATCTGATTAACAACAATGAGCAGTTCTTC.

The V call is TRBV9, the J call TRBJ2-7; D is possibly TRBD1 (6 bases). The CDR3 length is 14 residues. The germline V gene encodes CDR1 SGDLS and CDR2 YYNGEE. The germline V and J ends were trimmed by 6 bases and 2 bases, with 15 bases remaining between them. The CDR3 sequence is CASNQQGTPYEQYF. The CDR3 region has the DNA TGTGCCAGCAACCAACAGGGTACTCCCTACGAGCAGTACTTC. Complete variable domain (other parts from reference TRBV9 and TRBJ2-7): DSGVTQTPKHLITATGQRVTLRCSPRSGDLSVYWYQQSLDQGLQFLIQYYNGEERAKGNILERFSAQQFPDLHSELNLSSLELGDSALYFCASNQQGTPYEQYFGPGTRLTVT.

The chain combines TRBV27 with TRBJ1-5, with D unclear. This CDR3 spans 15 amino acids. V was pared by 3 bases and J by 3 bases, with 12 bases between. Germline values: CDR1 MNHEY, CDR2 SMNVEV (reference sequence). Here the CDR3 reads CASSFTKRDNQPQHF. CDR3 sequence (DNA): TGTGCCAGCAGTTTTACGAAGAGGGACAATCAGCCCCAGCATTTT.

The CDR3 DNA reads as TGTGCCACCAGCAGAGTCCCGGGTGATCGTGAAAAACTGTTTTTT. It yields the protein CATSRVPGDREKLFF. The rearrangement joins TRBV15 to TRBJ1-4; D gene uncertain. Germline lookup yields CDR1 LNHNV and CDR2 YYDKDF (reference sequence). Deletions cut 1 base from V and 7 bases from J, with 13 bases between. CDR3 length equals 15 residues. The full variable domain, with the rest looked up from reference TRBV15 and TRBJ1-4, is DAMVIQNPRYQVTQFGKPVTLSCSQTLNHNVMYWYQQKSSQAPKLLFHYYDKDFNNEADTPDNFQSRRPNTSFCFLDIRSPGLGDTAMYLCATSRVPGDREKLFFGSGTQLSVL.

V gene TRBV28 combines with J gene TRBJ1-3; D is possibly TRBD1 (6 bases). This CDR3 has 17 residues. Germline loops: CDR1 MDHEN, CDR2 SYDVKM. Trimming left V 7 bases short and J 4 bases short, with 23 bases between. CDR3 in DNA: TGTGCCAGCACCTTACGGGACAACCGAGTTAAAGGAAACACCATATATTTT. Translating gives CASTLRDNRVKGNTIYF.

This chain uses TRBV18 with TRBJ2-4; 7 nucleotides match TRBD1. Losses at the gene ends were 3 bases for V and 0 bases for J; bases not matched to a gene: 8. The CDR3 covers 17 residues. The germline CDR1 and CDR2 sequences are KGHSH and LQKENI. The CDR3 sequence: CASSPQGQRVAKNIQYF. DNA of the CDR3: TGTGCCAGCTCACCGCAGGGACAGAGAGTAGCCAAAAACATTCAGTACTTC.

This clone appeared a few times. CDR3 in DNA: TGTGCCTGGAGGGGAGTGGCGAATGAAAAACTGTTTTTT. This codes for CAWRGVANEKLFF. The gene calls are TRBV30 and TRBJ1-4; D not resolved. Germline V lookup: CDR1 GTSNPN, CDR2 SVGIG (reference sequence). The V and J ends lost 3 bases and 5 bases respectively, with 10 bases between them. This CDR3 is 13 amino acids long. Full variable domain (outside the CDR3, taken from reference TRBV30 and TRBJ1-4): SQTIHQWPATLVQPVGSPLSLECTVEGTSNPNLYWYRQAAGRGLQLLFYSVGIGQISSEVPQNLSASRPQDRQFILSSKKLLLSDSGFYLCAWRGVANEKLFFGSGTQLSVL.

The V gene is TRBV27, the J gene TRBJ1-1; D gene ambiguous. Germline CDR1 reads MNHEY; CDR2 reads SMNVEV (reference sequence). Between the trimmed V and J ends, which lost 3 bases and 1 base, there was a span of 6 bases. The CDR3 contains 13 residues. This CDR3 reads CASSFSKNTEAFF. CDR3 nucleotides: TGTGCCAGCAGTTTCAGTAAGAACACTGAAGCTTTCTTT.

The gene calls are TRBV11-2 and TRBJ1-3; the match to TRBD1 covers 8 bases. Trimming removed 4 bases from V and 4 bases from J; junction bases left unmatched: 12. Germline CDR1 is SGHAT and CDR2 is FQNNGV. This CDR3 region has 17 residues. The CDR3 nucleotides read TGTGCCAGCAGCTCCGTACAGGGGGGACGTTTCGGAAACACCATATATTTT. Translating gives CASSSVQGGRFGNTIYF.

This chain uses TRBV30 with TRBJ2-5; no clear D gene. Germline-derived CDR1 and CDR2 are GTSNPN and SVGIG (reference sequence). This CDR3 is built from 13 residues. V was clipped by 3 bases and J by 1 base, with 9 bases between them. In DNA form, the CDR3 reads TGTGCCTGGAGGTACGGGTCCCAAGAGACCCAGTACTTC. It encodes CAWRYGSQETQYF.

The chain couples TRBV19 to TRBJ1-5; no clear D. V was shortened by 3 bases and J by 5 bases, with 17 bases between the two germline ends. This CDR3 region has 16 residues. Germline CDR1 reads LNHDA; CDR2 reads SQIVND (reference sequence). DNA for the CDR3: TGTGCCAGTAGTATCCCCTCCGACATTTATCATCAGCCCCAGCATTTT. Translation gives CASSIPSDIYHQPQHF.

This rearrangement joins TRBV28 to TRBJ1-1; 7 bases line up with TRBD1. This CDR3 spans 14 amino acids. V lost 2 bases to trimming and J lost 4 bases; unmatched junction nucleotides: 4. CDR1 and CDR2 (germline): MDHEN, SYDVKM. The chain's CDR3 is CASSLTGVGTEAFF. The CDR3 DNA follows: TGTGCCAGCAGTTTAACAGGGGTTGGCACTGAAGCTTTCTTT.

This chain connects TRBV9 to TRBJ2-3; 9 bases align to TRBD2. CDR3 length: 15 amino acids. Unmatched junction bases numbered 2, after V lost 2 bases and J lost 1 base. Germline CDR1 is SGDLS and CDR2 is YYNGEE. This CDR3 reads CASSVRLAGTDTQYF. CDR3 nucleotides: TGTGCCAGCAGCGTTCGACTAGCGGGCACAGATACGCAGTATTTT.

The V gene is TRBV28, the J gene TRBJ2-1, with 7 bases identical to TRBD2. The CDR3 runs 17 residues. Germline CDR1 MDHEN, CDR2 SYDVKM. V lost 3 bases and J lost 4; bases outside the gene matches: 12. CDR3 DNA sequence: TGTGCCAGCAGTTTTACTTCCGGACTAGGATCGTACAATGAGCAGTTCTTC. Its protein product is CASSFTSGLGSYNEQFF.

This clone was detected only once. V is TRBV28 and J is TRBJ2-7, with TRBD1 identical over 10 bases. The CDR3 is made up of 19 amino acids. V was clipped by 4 bases and J by 7 bases; unmatched bases: 22. Germline loops: CDR1 MDHEN, CDR2 SYDVKM. CDR3 residues: CASSSKFPKPGQGPGEQYF. CDR3 nucleotide sequence: TGTGCCAGCAGTTCGAAGTTTCCGAAACCGGGACAGGGGCCGGGGGAGCAGTACTTC.

The count of this clone is one. This sequence joins TRBV9 and TRBJ1-1; D possibly corresponds to TRBD1 (6 bases). CDR1 and CDR2 (germline): SGDLS, YYNGEE. V gave up 3 bases and J gave up 9 bases, with 18 bases separating them. This CDR3 contains 14 residues. CDR3 sequence: CASSASGGGAKAFF. The DNA for the CDR3 is TGTGCCAGCAGCGCTAGCGGGGGCGGCGCCAAAGCTTTCTTT.

The chain links TRBV9 to TRBJ2-2; D remains unclear. This CDR3 spans 15 amino acids. In germline, CDR1 is SGDLS, CDR2 YYNGEE. V was trimmed by 4 bases and J by 8 bases, leaving 18 bases between them. CDR3 protein: CASSPQLVMSGELFF. The CDR3 DNA reads as TGTGCCAGCAGCCCTCAACTCGTGATGTCGGGGGAGCTGTTTTTT.

The chain recombines TRBV18 with TRBJ2-7, with D possibly being TRBD1 (6 bases). The germline V and J ends were trimmed by 4 bases and 0 bases, with 13 bases remaining between them. Germline V lookup: CDR1 KGHSH, CDR2 LQKENI. The CDR3 sequence is 15 residues long. The CDR3 spells CASSRSYRDSYEQYF. In DNA, the CDR3 is TGTGCCAGCTCACGATCTTACAGGGACTCCTACGAGCAGTACTTC.

The V call is TRBV5-4, the J call TRBJ1-2; perhaps TRBD1 as D (6 bases). Trimming left V 2 bases short and J 2 bases short, with 10 bases between. Germline CDR1 reads SGHNT; CDR2 reads YYREEE (reference sequence). The CDR3 covers 14 residues. The CDR3: CASSLQGSNYGYTF. CDR3 DNA sequence: TGTGCCAGCAGCTTACAGGGCTCGAACTATGGCTACACCTTC.

This chain joins TRBV7-9 and TRBJ1-1, with D unresolved. The germline V gene encodes CDR1 SEHNR and CDR2 FQNEAQ (reference sequence). Trimming took 5 bases from V and 11 from J, leaving 24 bases between them. The CDR3 totals 15 residues. DNA of the CDR3: TGTGCCAGCAGCCCCCTCACCTTGGTCGATACTAGGGCTTTCTTT. This translates into CASSPLTLVDTRAFF.

The CDR3 bases are TGCAGCGTATTCCGGGACAGCGGTTACGAGCAGTACTTC. Translated: CSVFRDSGYEQYF. This chain connects TRBV29-1 to TRBJ2-7, with 7 bases matching TRBD1. Germline values: CDR1 SQVTM, CDR2 ANQGSEA. With 6 bases clipped from V and 4 bases from J, the junction kept 9 bases outside the gene matches. The CDR3 spans 13 residues.